These T cell receptor beta chains were read from a single sample in a study of OX40 agonist ivuxolimab in advanced cancers. Profiling relied on immunoSEQ multiplex PCR, and the TCRdb table lists in-frame clones only, not all of them. The sample has approximately 100,000 clones, 75% to 95% seen once. The material was CD4+ or CD8+ T cells sorted from blood, obtained in a trial of the OX40 agonist ivuxolimab. These receptors came from an adult with an advanced solid tumor such as melanoma, head and neck, liver or kidney cancer. The CDR3 runs from the conserved cysteine through the conserved F or W. The D gene is left open where the match is weak.

cdr3_length	v_call	d_call	j_call	cdr3_aa	cdr3_nt
17	TRBV25-1	TRBD1	TRBJ2-3	CASSAHTGGRGTDTQYF	TGTGCCAGCAGTGCACACACAGGGGGCCGGGGCACAGATACGCAGTATTTT
14	TRBV10-3	TRBD1	TRBJ2-3	CAISGGGSTDTQYF	TGTGCCATCTCAGGGGGCGGAAGCACAGATACGCAGTATTTT
17	TRBV7-2	TRBD1	TRBJ2-1	CASSRRPGQGMAYEQFF	TGTGCCAGCAGCCGACGTCCGGGACAGGGGATGGCGTATGAGCAGTTCTTC
14	TRBV21-1	.	TRBJ2-1	CASGLQRGDNEQFF	TGTGCCAGCGGCCTCCAGCGGGGAGACAATGAGCAGTTCTTC
15	TRBV7-8	.	TRBJ2-7	CASSKDDRSSYEQYF	TGTGCCAGCAGCAAGGACGACAGGAGCTCCTACGAGCAGTACTTC
16	TRBV19	TRBD1	TRBJ1-5	CASSQRTGGSNQPQHF	TGTGCCAGTAGTCAGAGGACAGGGGGCAGCAATCAGCCCCAGCATTTT
16	TRBV6-6	TRBD1	TRBJ1-1	CASSNGQGAGGTEAFF	TGTGCCAGCAGTAACGGACAGGGGGCCGGTGGCACTGAAGCTTTCTTT
14	TRBV5-1	TRBD1	TRBJ2-7	CASSSPDRGYEQYF	TGCGCCAGCAGCTCCCCGGACAGGGGGTACGAGCAGTACTTC
15	TRBV5-5	.	TRBJ2-2	CASSWGQTNTGELFF	TGTGCCAGCAGCTGGGGACAAACAAACACCGGGGAGCTGTTTTTT
18	TRBV7-8	.	TRBJ1-4	CASSLEPARGSANEKLFF	TGTGCCAGCAGCTTAGAACCCGCCAGGGGATCGGCTAATGAAAAACTGTTTTTT
17	TRBV10-3	TRBD2	TRBJ2-1	CAISPLPSGLANNEQFF	TGTGCCATCAGCCCCTTGCCCTCGGGACTAGCGAACAATGAGCAGTTCTTC